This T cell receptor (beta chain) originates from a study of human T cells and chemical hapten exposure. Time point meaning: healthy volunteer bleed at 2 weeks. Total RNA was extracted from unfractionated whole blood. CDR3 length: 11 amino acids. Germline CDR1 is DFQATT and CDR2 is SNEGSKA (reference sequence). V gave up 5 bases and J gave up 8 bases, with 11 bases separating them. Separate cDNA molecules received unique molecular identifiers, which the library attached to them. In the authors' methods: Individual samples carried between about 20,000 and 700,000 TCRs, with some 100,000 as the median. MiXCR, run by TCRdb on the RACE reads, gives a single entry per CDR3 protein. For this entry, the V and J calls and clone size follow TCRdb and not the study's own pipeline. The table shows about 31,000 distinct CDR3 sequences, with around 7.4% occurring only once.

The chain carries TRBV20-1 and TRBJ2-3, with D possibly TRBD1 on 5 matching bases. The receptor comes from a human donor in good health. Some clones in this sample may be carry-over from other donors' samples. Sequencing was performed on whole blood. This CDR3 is CSASRQGTQYF. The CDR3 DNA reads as TGCAGTGCTTCCAGGCAGGGTACGCAGTATTTT.